The source of this TCR beta chain is a study of blood T cell repertoires in COVID-19. Study-level background: Collection of acute and convalescent COVID-19 samples took place in the United States, Italy and Spain. In each case, the material was cDNA or gDNA derived from T cells, B-cell-depleted T cells, or PBMCs.

Original analysis: By means of reference gene primer amplification, nucleated cell counts were estimated. Sequencing used immunoSEQ multiplex PCR; TCRdb keeps in-frame clones, though not all of them. The DNA was the basis for D and trimming; V, J and clone size are from that table. The table has around 200,000 clones, over 60% seen once. CDR3 length: 15 residues. CDR1 SGDLS and CDR2 YYNGEE come from the germline V gene. Trimming removed 5 bases from V and 4 bases from J; junction bases left unmatched: 4. This clonotype originated in a woman in her 70s with acute or convalescent COVID-19. The specimen sequenced was peripheral blood. The chain combines TRBV9 with TRBJ2-3, with 13 bases identical to TRBD2. Written as DNA, the CDR3 is TGTGCCAGCAGAAGGACTAGCGGGAGTCCAGATACGCAGTATTTT. This sequence encodes CASRRTSGSPDTQYF. Looking up the rest from reference TRBV9 and TRBJ2-3 gives the full variable domain: DSGVTQTPKHLITATGQRVTLRCSPRSGDLSVYWYQQSLDQGLQFLIQYYNGEERAKGNILERFSAQQFPDLHSELNLSSLELGDSALYFCASRRTSGSPDTQYFGPGTRLTVL.